The 13 T cell receptor beta chains below all came from one sample that was sequenced in a study of blood T cell repertoires in COVID-19. This table comes from immunoSEQ multiplex PCR, and its TCRdb copy is limited to in-frame clones, with some not included. The table records 200,000 to 250,000 clones, about 79% of them present only once. The sequencing input was PBMCs or T cells enriched from blood (not recorded which). The source is a woman aged 55-69 years who had recovered from COVID-19.

This clone was recorded a few times. DNA of the CDR3: TGCAGCGCCCTAGGCCGGGGTGCCCCTGAGCAGTTCTTC. This translates into CSALGRGAPEQFF. The chain links TRBV29-1 to TRBJ2-1; possibly TRBD2 for D (5 bases). Germline CDR1 SQVTM, CDR2 ANQGSEA. V shed 7 bases and J shed 9 bases, with 19 bases lying between them. CDR3 size: 13 residues.

The chain joins TRBV6-5 to TRBJ1-2, with a possible D match to TRBD1 (6 bases). CDR1 is MNHEY and CDR2 is SVGAGI in the germline V gene. The CDR3 covers 13 residues. The V and J ends lost 4 bases and 2 bases respectively, with 8 bases between them. The CDR3 DNA follows: TGTGCCAGCAGTTCCCAGGGGAACTATGGCTACACCTTC. Translation gives CASSSQGNYGYTF.

The chain has TRBV4-3 and TRBJ2-1; 8 bases agree with TRBD2. The germline V gene has CDR1 LGHNA and CDR2 YSLEER. J was trimmed by 10 bases and V by 0 bases; bases with no gene match: 11. CDR3 length: 16 residues. The CDR3 spells CASSQDLSGGPGEQFF. The DNA for the CDR3 is TGCGCCAGCAGCCAAGATCTGAGCGGGGGCCCCGGAGAGCAGTTCTTC.

The genes are TRBV10-1 and TRBJ2-3, with D perhaps matching TRBD1 (5 bases). V shed 0 bases and J shed 4 bases, with 14 bases lying between them. From germline, CDR1 is WNHNN and CDR2 SYGVQD (reference sequence). The CDR3 loop spans 16 amino acids. The CDR3 protein is CASSESGPQGPDTQYF. CDR3 DNA: TGCGCCAGCAGTGAGTCCGGACCGCAGGGCCCAGATACGCAGTATTTT.

The chain links TRBV27 to TRBJ1-5, with a possible D match to TRBD1 (5 bases). The V gene lost 2 bases and the J gene lost 3 bases, with 14 bases spanning the gap. The CDR3 sequence is 16 residues long. Germline CDR1 and CDR2: MNHEY and SMNVEV (reference sequence). In DNA form, the CDR3 reads TGTGCCAGCAGTTTACGGTCCATGGACAACAATCAGCCCCAGCATTTT. Protein product: CASSLRSMDNNQPQHF.

Comment on this clone: This CDR3 is also generated by other DNA sequences in the sample. This rearrangement joins TRBV7-9 to TRBJ2-7; 8 nucleotides agree with TRBD1. V trimming: 0 bases; J trimming: 7 bases; junction bases outside the gene matches: 5. The CDR3 is made up of 14 amino acids. CDR1 is SEHNR and CDR2 is FQNEAQ in the germline V gene (reference sequence). The CDR3 reads CASSLAQGAEEQYF. CDR3 DNA sequence: TGTGCCAGCAGCTTAGCGCAGGGGGCTGAAGAGCAGTACTTC.

This chain uses TRBV29-1 with TRBJ1-4; D is unclear. The CDR3 runs 12 residues. V was shortened by 0 bases and J by 4 bases, with 3 bases between the two germline ends. From germline, CDR1 is SQVTM and CDR2 ANQGSEA. This CDR3 reads CSVEDLNEKLFF. CDR3 nucleotides: TGCAGCGTTGAAGACCTTAATGAAAAACTGTTTTTT. Filled out from reference TRBV29-1 and TRBJ1-4, the complete variable domain reads SAVISQKPSRDICQRGTSLTIQCQVDSQVTMMFWYRQQPGQSLTLIATANQGSEATYESGFVIDKFPISRPNLTFSTLTVSNMSPEDSSIYLCSVEDLNEKLFFGSGTQLSVL.

Ten or more counts support this clone. The rearrangement joins TRBV7-2 to TRBJ2-5; D is perhaps TRBD1 (6 bases). Germline V gene lookup returns CDR1 SGHTA and CDR2 FQGNSA. This CDR3 contains 16 residues. The V end lost 5 bases, the J end lost 5 bases, and 21 bases lay between the germline ends. This chain's CDR3 is CASSEESGHMWETQYF. The DNA for the CDR3 is TGTGCCAGCAGCGAAGAATCGGGACACATGTGGGAGACCCAGTACTTC.

This clone was seen only once. The chain is built from TRBV6-1 and TRBJ1-2; maybe TRBD1 (6 bases). In germline, CDR1 is MNHNS, CDR2 SASEGT. The CDR3 covers 15 residues. V lost 2 bases and J lost 4, with 14 bases in between. The CDR3 is CASSEIRGSGYGYTF. For the CDR3, the DNA is TGTGCCAGCAGTGAAATCAGGGGATCCGGCTATGGCTACACCTTC.

This chain uses TRBV11-2 with TRBJ1-4; a weak D match, TRBD1 (5 bases). Between the trimmed V and J ends, which lost 5 bases and 4 bases, there was a span of 14 bases. The CDR3 length is 15 residues. CDR1 is SGHAT and CDR2 is FQNNGV in the germline V gene. This CDR3 is CASSAGGTYNEKLFF. The CDR3 coding sequence is TGTGCCAGCAGCGCCGGGGGAACCTATAATGAAAAACTGTTTTTT.

The chain is built from TRBV15 and TRBJ1-2, with D uncertain. V was cut by 0 bases and J by 4 bases, with 6 bases left in between. Per the germline V gene, CDR1 is LNHNV and CDR2 is YYDKDF (reference sequence). The CDR3 loop spans 13 amino acids. The CDR3 loop reads CATSRESVYGYTF. CDR3 nucleotides: TGTGCCACCAGCAGAGAATCGGTCTATGGCTACACCTTC.

This chain uses TRBV7-2 with TRBJ2-5; no definite D call. CDR1 SGHTA and CDR2 FQGNSA come from the germline V gene. The CDR3 extends over 16 amino acids. V was clipped by 1 base and J by 2 bases, with 14 bases between them. This chain's CDR3 is CASSLVRTPIQETQYF. CDR3 coding DNA: TGTGCCAGCAGCTTAGTGCGCACTCCGATTCAAGAGACCCAGTACTTC.

This chain joins TRBV19 and TRBJ1-2, with 7 bases fitting TRBD1. V lost 5 bases to trimming and J lost 4 bases; unmatched junction nucleotides: 10. The CDR3 has 15 residues. CDR1 LNHDA and CDR2 SQIVND come from the germline V gene (reference sequence). DNA for the CDR3: TGTGCCAGTAGTCCCCAGGGACAGTTCTTCTATGGCTACACCTTC. It specifies CASSPQGQFFYGYTF.